This is a list of T cell receptor beta chains from one sample in a study of technical replicates of blood from several donors. Method: immunoSEQ multiplex PCR; TCRdb's copy keeps in-frame clones and lacks some. The repertoire includes 60,000 to 65,000 clones, around 88% of them detected once, and approximately 5.1% sits in the top ten. Sequencing was performed on PBMCs. The receptors derive from a human donor in good health. Some clones in this sample may be carry-over from other donors' samples. Each CDR3 is given with its conserved first and last residue. D genes are given only for firm matches. Some rows mark clone size as missing; the rest say once, few, many or name a class of expanded clone.

clone_size	v_call	j_call	d_call	cdr3_nt	cdr3_aa
.	TRBV4-1	TRBJ2-7	.	TGCGCCAGCAGCCAAGGGCTCCTGACCTACGAGCAGTACTTC	CASSQGLLTYEQYF
few	TRBV6-5	TRBJ1-1	.	TGTGCCAGCAGTTACTCGCAGGGGCGGAACACTGAAGCTTTCTTT	CASSYSQGRNTEAFF
.	TRBV6-1	TRBJ1-2	TRBD1	TGTGCCAGCAGTGAAGGAGGCGGGACAGTCTACACCTTC	CASSEGGGTVYTF
.	TRBV30	TRBJ2-7	TRBD1	TGTGCCTGGAGTACAGGGGGGTCTTTCGAGCAGTACTTC	CAWSTGGSFEQYF
.	TRBV11-2	TRBJ1-1	.	TGTGCCAGCAGCTTTTATCCCGAGCAGGGGAACACTGAAGCTTTCTTT	CASSFYPEQGNTEAFF
.	TRBV6-6	TRBJ1-2	.	TGTGCCAGCAGTTCCCCCGTGCAGGCCTATGGCTACACCTTC	CASSSPVQAYGYTF
.	TRBV2	TRBJ2-1	TRBD2	TGTGCCAGCAGTGCCCTAGCGGCTTCCTACAATGAGCAGTTCTTC	CASSALAASYNEQFF
once	TRBV28	TRBJ1-6	.	TGTGCCAGCAGTTATGGGGCGACGGGTCAGGTCGGTAATTCACCCCTCCACTTT	CASSYGATGQVGNSPLHF
.	TRBV5-1	TRBJ1-2	TRBD1	TGCGCCAGCAGCCGGGGACAGTACTATGGCTACACCTTC	CASSRGQYYGYTF
.	TRBV5-1	TRBJ2-4	.	TGCGCCAGCAGCTTGGGACAGGCTACCAAAAACATTCAGTACTTC	CASSLGQATKNIQYF
.	TRBV6-5	TRBJ1-5	.	TGTGCCACCGCGACACAGGGCTACAATCAGCCCCAGCATTTT	CATATQGYNQPQHF
.	TRBV18	TRBJ2-1	.	TGTGCCAGCTCACCAGATAGAAGGGGTGAGCAGTTCTTC	CASSPDRRGEQFF
.	TRBV5-6	TRBJ1-2	.	TGTGCCAGCAGCTTGTACCACAGGGTGGCTGATGGCTACACCTTC	CASSLYHRVADGYTF
.	TRBV4-1	TRBJ1-2	.	TGCGCCAGCAGCCAGTCGAACTATGGCTACACCTTC	CASSQSNYGYTF
.	TRBV5-1	TRBJ2-1	TRBD2	TGCGCCAGCAGCCGGACTAGCGGGAGTTTCAATGAGCAGTTCTTC	CASSRTSGSFNEQFF
.	TRBV15	TRBJ2-7	.	TGTGCCACCAGCAGAGATCTCTCCTACGAGCAGTACTTC	CATSRDLSYEQYF
.	TRBV18	TRBJ1-2	TRBD1	TGTGCCAGCTCATTCTCCGGGACAGAAGCTAACTATGGCTACACCTTC	CASSFSGTEANYGYTF
.	TRBV4-3	TRBJ2-5	.	TGCGCCAGCAGCCCGGGGGAGCTAGCGCCCTATAAGACCCAGTACTTC	CASSPGELAPYKTQYF
.	TRBV5-5	TRBJ2-7	.	TGTGCCAGCACACGAGCGGAGAACGGGTACGAGCAGTACTTC	CASTRAENGYEQYF
.	TRBV6-5	TRBJ1-1	.	TGTGCCAGCAGTTACGGGGGGGTGAACACTGAAGCTTTCTTT	CASSYGGVNTEAFF
.	TRBV19	TRBJ1-2	TRBD1	TGTGCCAGTAGTCCGGGGACAGGCTATGGCTACACCTTC	CASSPGTGYGYTF
.	TRBV4-2	TRBJ1-2	TRBD1	TGTGCCAGCGTCGGACCGGGACAGGGGAATCTTGGTAGGGGCTACACCTTC	CASVGPGQGNLGRGYTF
.	TRBV6-1	TRBJ1-6	.	TGTGCCAGCAGTGAAAGGGGGGGTTTAACCCTCCACTTT	CASSERGGLTLHF
.	TRBV27	TRBJ2-3	.	TGTGCCAGCTTGACTCAAAGCCAGGGAGGTACGCAGTATTTT	CASLTQSQGGTQYF
.	TRBV5-1	TRBJ2-5	TRBD2	TGCGCCAGCAGCTTGTCACTAGCGGGGGGTCAAGAGACCCAGTACTTC	CASSLSLAGGQETQYF
.	TRBV5-5	TRBJ1-1	TRBD1	TGTGCCAGCAGCTTGGAGGACAGGGGGCCAGCTTTCTTT	CASSLEDRGPAFF
.	TRBV18	TRBJ1-1	.	TGTGCCAGCTCCCCAGGAAGGGTAGCGGGTTTGGTTCGCACTGAAGCTTTCTTT	CASSPGRVAGLVRTEAFF
.	TRBV19	TRBJ1-6	.	TGTGCCAGTAGTTCCCAGGGCGGCGATAATTCACCCCTCCACTTT	CASSSQGGDNSPLHF
.	TRBV7-2	TRBJ2-2	.	TGTGCCAGCAGCACCGGCCAGGCGGGACGCACCGGGGAGCTGTTTTTT	CASSTGQAGRTGELFF
.	TRBV10-3	TRBJ1-2	.	TGTGCCATCAGTGACCCCAGTCGGGGGGGAAGTTATGGCTACACCTTC	CAISDPSRGGSYGYTF
.	TRBV30	TRBJ2-1	TRBD2	TGTGCCTGTGCGGGAGGGCGTGAGCAGTTCTTC	CACAGGREQFF
.	TRBV23-1	TRBJ1-6	.	TGCGCCAGCAGTCCGGCAGGCTCCTATAATTCACCCCTCCACTTT	CASSPAGSYNSPLHF
few	TRBV5-4	TRBJ1-6	TRBD1	TGTGCCAGCACCGGGACAGGGAATTCACCCCTCCACTTT	CASTGTGNSPLHF
.	TRBV9	TRBJ2-1	.	TGTGCCAGCAGCACTTTAGCGAATTCTAGGAATGAGCAGTTCTTC	CASSTLANSRNEQFF
.	TRBV9	TRBJ2-1	.	TGTGCCAGCAGCAGGGGTGGATCTAACGATGAGCAGTTCTTC	CASSRGGSNDEQFF
once	TRBV5-4	TRBJ2-3	.	TGTGCCAGCTCGGCCGGGGCTAGCGGCACAGATACGCAGTATTTT	CASSAGASGTDTQYF
.	TRBV5-1	TRBJ1-2	TRBD1	TGCGCCAGCAGCTTAGAGGGACAGGGGATAAGTGGCTACACCTTC	CASSLEGQGISGYTF
few	TRBV9	TRBJ2-7	.	TGTGCCAGCAGCGCGCAAGGGGTTACAATTCACGAGCAGTACTTC	CASSAQGVTIHEQYF
.	TRBV27	TRBJ1-6	.	TGTGCCAGCAGCCTCCGGGGGGGATCCTATAATTCACCCCTCCACTTT	CASSLRGGSYNSPLHF
.	TRBV15	TRBJ1-5	.	TGTGCCACCAGCAGAGATCCGGGGTTAAGTCAGCCCCAGCATTTT	CATSRDPGLSQPQHF
.	TRBV10-3	TRBJ1-5	TRBD1	TGTGCCAGCAAACCCGGGACAGGGTCAGGAGGCAATCAGCCCCAGCATTTT	CASKPGTGSGGNQPQHF
.	TRBV4-2	TRBJ2-2	TRBD2	TGTGCCAGCAGCCAAGGGACTGGGCTAGCGGGAAGCTCGGTCGGGGAGCTGTTTTTT	CASSQGTGLAGSSVGELFF
.	TRBV5-5	TRBJ1-1	.	TGTGCCAGCAGCTTGGGGGCTTCAACCACTGAAGCTTTCTTT	CASSLGASTTEAFF
.	TRBV4-3	TRBJ1-5	.	TGCGCCAGCAGCCAAGATAATCAGGGATACCAGCCCCAGCATTTT	CASSQDNQGYQPQHF
once	TRBV29-1	TRBJ2-1	.	TGCAGCGCGGACCCCGGGCGGGCCTACAATGAGCAGTTCTTC	CSADPGRAYNEQFF
once	TRBV11-3	TRBJ2-7	.	TGTGCCAGCAGCCCCGCGGCGACGGGCGAGCAGTACTTC	CASSPAATGEQYF